A single sample is the source of the 28 T cell receptor beta chains below, sequenced in a study of identifying expanded T cells in peripheral blood. Libraries were prepared by immunoSEQ multiplex PCR; TCRdb keeps only in-frame clonotypes and omits some of them. The table includes 80,000 to 90,000 clones, more than 75% detected once. The sequenced sample was blood. These receptors all stem from a person between 18 and 75 years old in good health.

The chain couples TRBV4-1 to TRBJ2-5, with 10 bases identical to TRBD2. V lost 3 bases and J lost 5; bases outside the gene matches: 9. Germline CDR1 MGHRA, CDR2 YSYEKL. This CDR3 comprises 16 residues. CDR3 DNA sequence: TGCGCCAGCAGCCAGAGCGGGGGGGCCTACGTCGAGACCCAGTACTTC. Translated, it gives CASSQSGGAYVETQYF.

The CDR3 here is CASSLSQYRERRNTIYF. The CDR3 nucleotides are TGTGCCAGCAGCTTGTCCCAATACCGGGAAAGGAGAAACACCATATATTTT. V and J are TRBV5-8 and TRBJ1-3, with D unresolved. Trimming pared 1 base from V and 5 bases from J, leaving 19 bases between. Germline V CDR1 and CDR2: SGHTS, YDEGEE. The CDR3 runs to 17 residues.

The J gene is TRBJ1-5, the V gene TRBV4-3; D unclear. Germline CDR1 is LGHNA and CDR2 is YSLEER. With 1 base removed from V and 9 bases from J, the gap between germline ends came to 16 bases. The length of the CDR3 is 15 residues. The CDR3 nucleotides read TGCGCCAGCAGCCAAGGTACCGGGATAGGTTGGCCCCAGCATTTT. Protein: CASSQGTGIGWPQHF.

This chain connects TRBV9 to TRBJ2-1, with a weak D call TRBD2 (5 bases). CDR1 and CDR2 (germline): SGDLS, YYNGEE. The CDR3 contains 14 residues. V was shortened by 5 bases and J by 9 bases, with 18 bases between the two germline ends. The CDR3 DNA sequence: TGTGCCAGCAGTCGGGAAAGTTGGGATGTTGAGCAGTTCTTC. Translated, it gives CASSRESWDVEQFF.

J is TRBJ2-7 and V is TRBV4-1; tentative D call: TRBD1 (6 bases). The germline V gene has CDR1 MGHRA and CDR2 YSYEKL. The CDR3 spans 14 residues. V was shortened by 4 bases and J by 5 bases, with 15 bases between the two germline ends. Here the CDR3 DNA reads TGCGCCAGCAGCCCAATGGGACACGGGGACGAGCAGTACTTC. Translation gives CASSPMGHGDEQYF.

This rearrangement joins TRBV27 to TRBJ1-4; unclear D gene. CDR1 and CDR2 (germline): MNHEY, SMNVEV (reference sequence). The V end lost 6 bases, the J end lost 4 bases, and 12 bases lay between the germline ends. CDR3 length equals 14 residues. Written as DNA, the CDR3 is TGTGCCAGCAGAGGACTCCGCTTTAATGAAAAACTGTTTTTT. Translated, it gives CASRGLRFNEKLFF. Complete variable domain (other parts from reference TRBV27 and TRBJ1-4): EAQVTQNPRYLITVTGKKLTVTCSQNMNHEYMSWYRQDPGLGLRQIYYSMNVEVTDKGDVPEGYKVSRKEKRNFPLILESPSPNQTSLYFCASRGLRFNEKLFFGSGTQLSVL.

The chain recombines TRBV6-5 with TRBJ1-1; D is ambiguous. The germline V gene encodes CDR1 MNHEY and CDR2 SVGAGI. The CDR3 has 12 residues. V was clipped by 4 bases and J by 7 bases, with 10 bases between them. The CDR3 DNA sequence: TGTGCCAGCAGTTCCGGACGGTTTGAAGCTTTCTTT. Translated, it gives CASSSGRFEAFF.

This sequence joins TRBV18 and TRBJ1-1; 7 nucleotides align to TRBD1. Unmatched junction bases numbered 5, after V lost 6 bases and J lost 4 bases. This CDR3 contains 13 residues. The germline V gene encodes CDR1 KGHSH and CDR2 LQKENI. CDR3 bases: TGTGCCAGCTCCCCCGACAGGGTCACTGAAGCTTTCTTT. It is translated as CASSPDRVTEAFF.

J is TRBJ1-2 and V is TRBV5-1; D not resolved. The CDR3 totals 13 residues. Germline V gene data show CDR1 as SGHRS and CDR2 as YFSETQ. V lost 0 bases, J lost 4 bases, and 7 bases lay in between. CDR3 in amino acids: CASSLDSFYGYTF. CDR3 DNA: TGCGCCAGCAGCTTGGACAGTTTCTATGGCTACACCTTC.

The chain combines TRBV4-3 with TRBJ2-7; TRBD2 agrees at 9 bases. Germline V lookup: CDR1 LGHNA, CDR2 YSLEER. This CDR3 has 15 amino acids. Trimming at V came to 1 base and at J to 3 bases, leaving 4 bases not matched to a gene. CDR3 region: CASSQGASGVYEQYF. The CDR3 coding sequence is TGCGCCAGCAGCCAAGGGGCTAGCGGGGTCTACGAGCAGTACTTC.

The genes are TRBV10-3 and TRBJ2-1; TRBD2 matches at 7 bases. The CDR3 is made up of 14 amino acids. Germline V gene data show CDR1 as ENHRY and CDR2 as SYGVKD. The ends lost 5 bases at V and 8 bases at J; junction bases unmatched: 9. The CDR3 region is CAISLAGQGYEQFF. The CDR3 nucleotides are TGTGCCATCAGTTTAGCGGGCCAAGGGTATGAGCAGTTCTTC.

The CDR3 here is CASSQEMAADTQYF. CDR3 nucleotide sequence: TGCGCCAGCAGCCAGGAGATGGCCGCAGATACGCAGTATTTT. The chain has TRBV4-3 and TRBJ2-3; D gene uncertain. Germline V gene lookup returns CDR1 LGHNA and CDR2 YSLEER. V dropped 3 bases and J dropped 4 bases, with 11 bases sitting between them. CDR3 length equals 14 residues.

This clone was seen a few times. The gene calls are TRBV20-1 and TRBJ1-1; no clear D gene. The germline V and J ends were trimmed by 6 bases and 3 bases, with 8 bases remaining between them. This CDR3 contains 11 residues. The germline V gene encodes CDR1 DFQATT and CDR2 SNEGSKA (reference sequence). Here the CDR3 DNA reads TGCAGTGCAGGAAGAGACACTGAAGCTTTCTTT. Protein sequence: CSAGRDTEAFF.

This sequence joins TRBV4-1 and TRBJ1-1, with D unresolved. The CDR3 runs 17 residues. V lost 0 bases and J lost 12, with 26 bases in between. CDR1 MGHRA and CDR2 YSYEKL come from the germline V gene. The chain's CDR3 is CASSQDLPMSSAGLPFF. Written as DNA, the CDR3 is TGCGCCAGCAGCCAAGATCTGCCTATGTCGTCCGCAGGTCTCCCTTTCTTT.

The rearrangement joins TRBV2 to TRBJ1-6, with D perhaps TRBD1 (5 bases). Germline V CDR1 and CDR2: SNHLY, FYNNEI. The CDR3 totals 11 residues. V lost 9 bases and J 9 bases, leaving 9 bases between the germline ends. The CDR3 DNA follows: TGTGCCAGTGCCAGGGCTTCACCCCTCCACTTT. This sequence encodes CASARASPLHF.

The rearrangement links TRBV9 to TRBJ2-2, with TRBD1 identical over 8 bases. From germline, CDR1 is SGDLS and CDR2 YYNGEE. The CDR3 consists of 15 residues. The junction had 6 bases not matched to a gene; V was cut back by 3 bases and J by 5 bases. The CDR3 sequence: CASSALGQATGELFF. The CDR3 DNA follows: TGTGCCAGCAGCGCCCTGGGACAGGCAACCGGGGAGCTGTTTTTT. Combining the CDR3 with reference TRBV9 and TRBJ2-2 gives the whole variable domain DSGVTQTPKHLITATGQRVTLRCSPRSGDLSVYWYQQSLDQGLQFLIQYYNGEERAKGNILERFSAQQFPDLHSELNLSSLELGDSALYFCASSALGQATGELFFGEGSRLTVL.

The rearrangement joins TRBV2 to TRBJ1-1, with D possibly TRBD1 on 5 matching bases. Trimming shortened V by 6 bases and J by 5 bases, and 13 bases separated the two germline ends. This CDR3 contains 13 residues. Germline V gene data show CDR1 as SNHLY and CDR2 as FYNNEI. CDR3 amino acids: CASSAGSWTEAFF. Here the CDR3 DNA reads TGTGCCAGCAGCGCAGGGTCCTGGACTGAAGCTTTCTTT.

Comments on this clone: The missing conserved phenylalanine or tryptophan at the end of this CDR3 makes a read error likely. It is unclear where the CDR3 begins or ends on the DNA, so no DNA is shown, and the CDR3 is as TCRdb lists it. This CDR3 reads CASTPRGSG. The chain is built from TRBV4-1 and TRBJ1-2. The CDR3 is 9 amino acids in total, end residues counted. CDR1 is MGHRA, CDR2 YSYEKL, per germline.

The chain has TRBV6-1 and TRBJ2-7; D is possibly TRBD1 (6 bases). The length of the CDR3 is 15 residues. Trimming stripped 8 bases from V and 2 bases from J, with 19 bases between. Germline-derived CDR1 and CDR2 are MNHNS and SASEGT. CDR3 loop: CASLQVRDNPYEQYF. CDR3 bases: TGTGCCAGCCTGCAGGTCCGGGACAATCCCTACGAGCAGTACTTC.

The genes are TRBV5-6 and TRBJ1-2; no clear D gene. From germline, CDR1 is SGHDT and CDR2 YYEEEE. The CDR3 is 13 residues long. Trimming took 2 bases from V and 7 from J, leaving 12 bases between them. DNA for the CDR3: TGTGCCAGCAGCTTACCCCCGGAAAGTGGCTACACCTTC. It encodes CASSLPPESGYTF.

The chain couples TRBV5-4 to TRBJ2-2; D is perhaps TRBD1 (5 bases). V lost 4 bases and J lost 7, with 8 bases in between. The CDR3 sequence is 12 residues long. Per germline, CDR1 SGHNT and CDR2 YYREEE (reference sequence). The CDR3: CASSPGIGELFF. The CDR3 DNA reads as TGTGCCAGCAGCCCAGGGATCGGGGAGCTGTTTTTT.

The chain has TRBV6-6 and TRBJ2-7, with 9 bases identical to TRBD1. Trimming at V came to 1 base and at J to 4 bases, leaving 8 bases not matched to a gene. CDR1 and CDR2 (germline): MNHNY, SVGAGI (reference sequence). The CDR3 loop spans 16 amino acids. CDR3 bases: TGTGCCAGCAGTTACTTCGGGACAGGGAATAGTTACGAGCAGTACTTC. It translates to CASSYFGTGNSYEQYF.

The V and J genes are TRBV5-4 and TRBJ2-4; D is ambiguous. The V gene's germline CDR1 is SGHNT and CDR2 YYREEE (reference sequence). The CDR3 is 15 residues long. V shed 0 bases and J shed 6 bases, with 13 bases lying between them. The CDR3 bases are TGTGCCAGCAGCTTGGCGGCCCCCGGAGCAAACATTCAGTACTTC. Translation gives CASSLAAPGANIQYF.

The chain joins TRBV5-4 to TRBJ2-5; maybe TRBD2 (6 bases). The CDR3 has 13 residues. Germline V gene sequence: CDR1 SGHNT, CDR2 YYREEE (reference sequence). V shed 2 bases and J shed 5 bases, with 10 bases lying between them. Written as DNA, the CDR3 is TGTGCCAGCAGCTTCGAGGGGAGGGAGACCCAGTACTTC. It encodes CASSFEGRETQYF.

V and J are TRBV18 and TRBJ1-2, with a tentative D call TRBD1 (6 bases). V was cut by 3 bases and J by 4 bases, with 18 bases left in between. CDR1 and CDR2 (germline): KGHSH, LQKENI. This CDR3 is built from 16 residues. The CDR3 reads CASSPISGQKTYGYTF. The CDR3 DNA follows: TGTGCCAGCTCACCGATCTCTGGACAGAAAACCTATGGCTACACCTTC. Using reference TRBV18 and TRBJ1-2 for the parts outside the CDR3, the full variable domain is NAGVMQNPRHLVRRRGQEARLRCSPMKGHSHVYWYRQLPEEGLKFMVYLQKENIIDESGMPKERFSAEFPKEGPSILRIQQVVRGDSAAYFCASSPISGQKTYGYTFGSGTRLTVV.

V and J are TRBV30 and TRBJ2-1, with a possible D match to TRBD1 (7 bases). Germline V gives CDR1 GTSNPN, CDR2 SVGIG (reference sequence). The CDR3 has 13 amino acids. V was trimmed by 4 bases and J by 7 bases, leaving 14 bases between them. CDR3 region: CAWMAGGLNEQFF. The CDR3 coding sequence is TGTGCCTGGATGGCAGGGGGGTTAAATGAGCAGTTCTTC.

This clone was seen just once. J is TRBJ1-1 and V is TRBV7-2, with 7 bases identical to TRBD1. Germline loops: CDR1 SGHTA, CDR2 FQGNSA. The CDR3 totals 15 residues. V lost 6 bases, J lost 3 bases, and 10 bases stayed unmatched. DNA of the CDR3: TGTGCCAGCAGTCCGAGGGGGCGAGGGGACACTGAAGCTTTCTTT. This encodes CASSPRGRGDTEAFF. The variable domain in full, with the rest retrieved from reference TRBV7-2 and TRBJ1-1, is GAGVSQSPSNKVTEKGKDVELRCDPISGHTALYWYRQSLGQGLEFLIYFQGNSAPDKSGLPSDRFSAERTGGSVSTLTIQRTQQEDSAVYLCASSPRGRGDTEAFFGQGTRLTVV.

The chain has TRBV6-1 and TRBJ1-4; the D gene is possibly TRBD1 (6 bases). Deletions cut 2 bases from V and 6 bases from J, with 10 bases between. Germline loops: CDR1 MNHNS, CDR2 SASEGT. The CDR3 length is 14 residues. The CDR3 DNA reads as TGTGCCAGCAGTGAAACAGGGCGAGATGAAAAACTGTTTTTT. It translates to CASSETGRDEKLFF.